Below, one TCR beta chain is given with its context. At least ten counts were recorded for this clonotype. Its antigen has not been determined. Base qualities were left out, and no much larger clone turns up one base away. These data are taken from a study of T cells of healthy individuals (dated by TCRdb to 2017 to 2018). The library was generated by 5' RACE. The instrument given in TCRdb is Illumina MiSeq. The public sequencing data were trimmed at Q25 with fastp and processed into clonotypes with MiXCR by TCRdb, which kept only in-frame beta chains. Every entry covers one CDR3 protein and lists the most common genes and DNA from its rows. For this sample there are 55,000 to 65,000 distinct CDR3 sequences; about 17% appear just once. The top ten constitute approximately 4.6% of the sample. The germline V gene provides CDR1 MDHEN and CDR2 SYDVKM. CDR3 length: 14 amino acids, cysteine to phenylalanine. Of the read, only the CDR3 DNA is kept; its 42 bases are in frame from base 1. The trim is 10 bases for V and 5 bases for J, with a gap of 18 bases between the germline ends.

The TCR comes from a human donor in good health. The chain uses TRBV28 and TRBJ1-5, with the D gene not clear enough to name. The CDR3 loop reads CAIRPGKADQPQHF. The DNA sequence follows: TGTGCCATCCGACCGGGAAAGGCCGATCAGCCCCAGCATTTT.